This passage covers 16 T cell receptor beta chains from one sample sequenced in a study of Ad26.COV2.S vaccination and SARS-CoV-2 variants. Clones were sequenced by immunoSEQ multiplex PCR, and TCRdb holds only the in-frame ones, with some missing. The sample contains approximately 340,000 clones, approximately 90% of which appear only once. The material sequenced was peripheral blood, taken after recovery from COVID-19. Receptors were obtained from a human donor who had recovered from COVID-19.

This rearrangement joins TRBV7-2 to TRBJ1-1; 11 bases align to TRBD1. The CDR3 length is 15 residues. J was trimmed by 3 bases and V by 2 bases; bases with no gene match: 2. Per germline, CDR1 SGHTA and CDR2 FQGNSA. The CDR3 DNA reads as TGTGCCAGCAGCTTAAGGACAGGGGGCTACACTGAAGCTTTCTTT. This translates into CASSLRTGGYTEAFF.

As regards this clone: This may stem from a read error, because a much larger clone lies one nucleotide away. The chain uses TRBV7-9 and TRBJ2-5; no clear D gene. The CDR3 is 13 amino acids. CDR1 is SEHNR, CDR2 FQNEAQ, per germline (reference sequence). The V gene lost 1 base and the J gene lost 2 bases, with 5 bases spanning the gap. The CDR3 bases are TGTGCCAGCAGCTTAGGACAACAAGAGACCCAGTACTTC. Its translation is CASSLGQQETQYF.

This clone was seen only once. V gene TRBV21-1 combines with J gene TRBJ2-4; the D call in the table, TRBD2, was not verified against the DNA. TRBV21-1 is termed a pseudogene. The CDR3 is 16 residues long. The CDR3: CASSTSGGIAKNIQYF. The CDR3, as DNA: TGTGCCAGCAGCACTAGCGGGGGAATAGCCAAAAACATTCAGTACTTC.

The chain has TRBV24-1 and TRBJ2-5; D could derive from TRBD1 or TRBD2 (5 bases each). Trimming stripped 2 bases from V and 5 bases from J, with 8 bases between. CDR1 and CDR2 from the germline V gene are KGHDR and SFDVKD. The CDR3 length is 13 residues. In DNA form, the CDR3 reads TGTGCCACCAGTGATTCCGGGACCGAGACCCAGTACTTC. Translation: CATSDSGTETQYF.

The chain couples TRBV28 to TRBJ2-5; D might be TRBD1 (5 bases). CDR1 is MDHEN, CDR2 SYDVKM, per germline. The germline V and J ends were trimmed by 5 bases and 4 bases, with 14 bases remaining between them. The CDR3 is made up of 14 amino acids. The CDR3 spells CASSTAWGAETQYF. CDR3 nucleotides: TGTGCCAGCAGTACCGCTTGGGGCGCAGAGACCCAGTACTTC.

The chain joins TRBV3-1 (or the pseudogene TRBV3-2) to TRBJ1-1; no definite D call. The CDR3 spans 13 residues. Germline loops: CDR1 LGHDT, CDR2 YNNKEL (reference sequence). V lost 2 bases to trimming and J lost 1 base, with 5 bases between them. CDR3 amino acids: CASSQLENTEAFF. CDR3 nucleotides: TGTGCCAGCAGCCAATTGGAGAACACTGAAGCTTTCTTT.

For the CDR3, the DNA is TGTGCCAGCAGCTTGGCTAGCGGGGGATCAGATACGCAGTATTTT. Translation: CASSLASGGSDTQYF. V usage is TRBV11-3 and J usage is TRBJ2-3; 10 positions match TRBD2. The germline V gene encodes CDR1 SGHNT and CDR2 YENEEA. J was trimmed by 4 bases and V by 3 bases; bases with no gene match: 4. The CDR3 is 15 amino acids. The full variable domain, its missing parts supplied by reference TRBV11-3 and TRBJ2-3, is EAGVVQSPRYKIIEKKQPVAFWCNPISGHNTLYWYLQNLGQGPELLIRYENEEAVDDSQLPKDRFSAERLKGVDSTLKIQPAELGDSAVYLCASSLASGGSDTQYFGPGTRLTVL.

This chain uses TRBV5-1 with TRBJ2-4; a weak D match, TRBD1 (5 bases). The V gene's germline CDR1 is SGHRS and CDR2 YFSETQ. V lost 1 base to trimming and J lost 0 bases, with 11 bases between them. This CDR3 has 16 residues. The DNA of the CDR3 is TGCGCCAGCAGCTTGTGGGGCCGACTAGCCAAAAACATTCAGTACTTC. Translated, it gives CASSLWGRLAKNIQYF. Complete variable domain (other parts from reference TRBV5-1 and TRBJ2-4): KAGVTQTPRYLIKTRGQQVTLSCSPISGHRSVSWYQQTPGQGLQFLFEYFSETQRNKGNFPGRFSGRQFSNSRSEMNVSTLELGDSALYLCASSLWGRLAKNIQYFGAGTRLSVL.

The chain has TRBV4-1 and TRBJ1-4, with no clear D. Germline V gives CDR1 MGHRA, CDR2 YSYEKL. The CDR3 contains 15 residues. Trimming shortened V by 0 bases and J by 7 bases, and 12 bases separated the two germline ends. The CDR3 DNA is TGCGCCAGCAGCCAAGAGAGGGCCGTAGGTGAAAAACTGTTTTTT. Its translation is CASSQERAVGEKLFF.

This chain joins TRBV18 and TRBJ1-1, with D perhaps matching TRBD1 (6 bases). V was shortened by 6 bases and J by 4 bases, with 15 bases between the two germline ends. Germline V gene data show CDR1 as KGHSH and CDR2 as LQKENI. This CDR3 has 14 residues. The CDR3 region is CASSALEGVTEAFF. DNA of the CDR3: TGTGCCAGCTCCGCCTTGGAGGGGGTCACTGAAGCTTTCTTT.

V usage is TRBV7-6 and J usage is TRBJ2-7, with D perhaps TRBD1 or TRBD2 (6 bases each). V was trimmed by 2 bases and J by 2 bases, leaving 7 bases between them. Per the germline V gene, CDR1 is SGHVS and CDR2 is FNYEAQ. This CDR3 region has 13 residues. The CDR3 coding sequence is TGTGCCAGCAGCTTAAGGGGGGCCTACGAGCAGTACTTC. Residues: CASSLRGAYEQYF.

This clone appeared once. The J gene is TRBJ1-5, the V gene TRBV2; no firm D call. With 4 bases removed from V and 9 bases from J, the gap between germline ends came to 13 bases. Germline CDR1 is SNHLY and CDR2 is FYNNEI. The CDR3 totals 13 residues. The CDR3, as DNA: TGTGCCAGCAGTGTTAACTCGCTCCCGCCCCAGCATTTT. This gives the protein CASSVNSLPPQHF.

The V call is TRBV11-2, the J call TRBJ2-7, with 8 bases aligning to TRBD1. The CDR3 length is 14 residues. Germline CDR1 SGHAT, CDR2 FQNNGV. V was pared by 4 bases and J by 2 bases, with 4 bases of the junction left unmatched. This chain's CDR3 is CASSSAGGPYEQYF. In DNA, the CDR3 is TGTGCCAGCAGCTCCGCAGGGGGCCCCTACGAGCAGTACTTC.

The V gene is TRBV7-9, the J gene TRBJ1-6; D is unclear. Germline V gene data show CDR1 as SEHNR and CDR2 as FQNEAQ (reference sequence). The CDR3 has 14 residues. Deletions cut 10 bases from V and 0 bases from J, with 10 bases between. The CDR3: CATTPPSYNSPLHF. The CDR3, as DNA: TGTGCCACTACCCCCCCCTCCTATAATTCACCCCTCCACTTT.

This clone has a single count. The genes are TRBV13 and TRBJ2-1; D unresolved. Trimming removed 2 bases from V and 6 bases from J, with 5 bases in between. Germline V CDR1 and CDR2: PRHDT, FYEKMQ (reference sequence). This CDR3 region has 12 residues. The CDR3 DNA reads TGTGCCAGCAGCTTAAGGAGCAATGAGCAGTTCTTC. As protein: CASSLRSNEQFF.

This clone was seen a single time. The sample has other DNA sequences that encode this CDR3 too. The chain combines TRBV4-1 with TRBJ1-1; D ambiguous. Looked up from germline, CDR1 is MGHRA and CDR2 is YSYEKL. V lost 1 base and J lost 4, with 4 bases in between. The CDR3 contains 12 residues. The chain's CDR3 is CASSQGPTEAFF. The CDR3 DNA sequence: TGCGCCAGCAGCCAAGGGCCCACTGAAGCTTTCTTT.